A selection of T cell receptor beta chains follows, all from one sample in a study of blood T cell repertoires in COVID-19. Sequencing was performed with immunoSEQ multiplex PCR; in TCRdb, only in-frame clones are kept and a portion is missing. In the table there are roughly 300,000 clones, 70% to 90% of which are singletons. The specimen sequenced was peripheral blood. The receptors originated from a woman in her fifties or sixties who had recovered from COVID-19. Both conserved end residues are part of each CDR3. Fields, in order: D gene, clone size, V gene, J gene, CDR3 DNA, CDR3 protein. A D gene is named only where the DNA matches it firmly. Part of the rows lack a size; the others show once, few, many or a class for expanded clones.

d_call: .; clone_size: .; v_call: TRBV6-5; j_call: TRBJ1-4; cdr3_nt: TGTGCCAGCAGCGTCGGGGGGGCAAGTGAAAAACTGTTTTTT; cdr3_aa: CASSVGGASEKLFF
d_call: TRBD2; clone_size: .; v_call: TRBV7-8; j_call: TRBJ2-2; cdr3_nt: TGTGCCAGCAGCCTACTGGGAGGGACCGGGGAGCTGTTTTTT; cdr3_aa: CASSLLGGTGELFF
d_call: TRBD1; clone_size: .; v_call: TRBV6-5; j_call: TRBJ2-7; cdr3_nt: TGTGCCAGCAGTTTCTCGGGACAGTCCTACGAGCAGTACTTC; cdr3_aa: CASSFSGQSYEQYF
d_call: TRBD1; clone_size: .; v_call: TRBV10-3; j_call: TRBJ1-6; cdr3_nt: TGTGCCACGAAACCGGGACAGGACACTTCACCCCTCCACTTT; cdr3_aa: CATKPGQDTSPLHF
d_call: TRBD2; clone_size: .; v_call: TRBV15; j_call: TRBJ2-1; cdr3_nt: TGTGCCACCAGCAGAGAAAGACTAGCGGTTAACAATGAGCAGTTCTTC; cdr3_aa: CATSRERLAVNNEQFF
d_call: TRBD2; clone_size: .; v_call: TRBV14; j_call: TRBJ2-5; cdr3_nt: TGTGCCAGCAGCCAAGGACTAGCTGGGTTTGTGCAAGAGACCCAGTACTTC; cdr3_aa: CASSQGLAGFVQETQYF
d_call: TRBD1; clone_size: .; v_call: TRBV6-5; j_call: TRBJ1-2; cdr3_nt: TGTGCCAGCGGGGCAGACAGGGGCTATGGCTACACCTTC; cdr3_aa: CASGADRGYGYTF
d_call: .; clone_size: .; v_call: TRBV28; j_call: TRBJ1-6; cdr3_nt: TGTGCCAGCAGCGACAGTAATTCACCCCTCCACTTT; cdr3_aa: CASSDSNSPLHF
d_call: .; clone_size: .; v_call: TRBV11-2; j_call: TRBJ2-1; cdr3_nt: TGTGCCAGCAGCTTAGGTGCGGGGGCGGAATACAATGAGCAGTTCTTC; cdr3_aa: CASSLGAGAEYNEQFF
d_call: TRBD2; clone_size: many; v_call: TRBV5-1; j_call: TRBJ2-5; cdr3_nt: TGCGCCAGCAGCTTTGGGACTATAACACAAGAGACCCAGTACTTC; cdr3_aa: CASSFGTITQETQYF
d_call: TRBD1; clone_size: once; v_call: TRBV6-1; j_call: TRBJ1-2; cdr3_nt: TGTGCCAGCAGTCCAGGGGGTTCAGGTGGCTACACCTTC; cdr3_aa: CASSPGGSGGYTF
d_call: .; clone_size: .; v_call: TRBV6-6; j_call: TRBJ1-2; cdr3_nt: TGTGCCGGAGGCTCAGCTGGGCTGGGCTACACCTTC; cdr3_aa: CAGGSAGLGYTF
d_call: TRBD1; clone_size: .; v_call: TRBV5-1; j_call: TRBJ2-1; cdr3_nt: TGCGCCAGCGTCCGGGACAGGGAATACAATGAGCAGTTCTTC; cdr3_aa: CASVRDREYNEQFF
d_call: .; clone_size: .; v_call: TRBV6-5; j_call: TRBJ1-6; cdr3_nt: TGTGCCAGCAGGACGCCCGGGGTGGCTAATTCACCCCTCCACTTT; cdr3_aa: CASRTPGVANSPLHF
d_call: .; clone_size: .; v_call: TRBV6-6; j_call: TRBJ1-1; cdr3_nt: TGTGCCAGCAGTCCTCGCGGGGACACTGAAGCTTTCTTT; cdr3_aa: CASSPRGDTEAFF
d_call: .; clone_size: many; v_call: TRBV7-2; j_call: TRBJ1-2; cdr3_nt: TGTGCCAGCAGCCGGTGGGAGGGGAATGGCTACACCTTC; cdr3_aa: CASSRWEGNGYTF
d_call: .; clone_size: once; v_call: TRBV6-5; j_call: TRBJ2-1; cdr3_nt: TGTGCCAGCAGTTACTCGGACAACAATGAGCAGTTCTTC; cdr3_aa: CASSYSDNNEQFF
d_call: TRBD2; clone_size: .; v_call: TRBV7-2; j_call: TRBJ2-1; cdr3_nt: TGTGCCAGCAGTTTAAGACGACTAGCGGGATGGAATGAGCAGTTCTTC; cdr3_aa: CASSLRRLAGWNEQFF
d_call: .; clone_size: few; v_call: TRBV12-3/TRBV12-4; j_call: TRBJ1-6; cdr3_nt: TGTGCCAGCGGGAGCTCCTATAATTCACCCCTCCACTTT; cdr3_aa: CASGSSYNSPLHF
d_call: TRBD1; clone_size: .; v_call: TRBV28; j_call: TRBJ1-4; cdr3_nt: TGTGCCAGCAGACGGACGGGACAGGGTAATGAAAAACTGTTTTTT; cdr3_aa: CASRRTGQGNEKLFF
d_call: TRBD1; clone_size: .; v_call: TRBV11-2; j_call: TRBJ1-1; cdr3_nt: TGTGCCAGCAGCCGAGGGGGCAGAAACACTGAAGCTTTCTTT; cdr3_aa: CASSRGGRNTEAFF
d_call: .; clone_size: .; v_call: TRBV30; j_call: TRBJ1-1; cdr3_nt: TGTGCCTGGAGTGTACAAATGAACACTGAAGCTTTCTTT; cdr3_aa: CAWSVQMNTEAFF
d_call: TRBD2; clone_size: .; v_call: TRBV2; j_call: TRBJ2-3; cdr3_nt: TGTGCCAGCAGTGAGGATAGCGGGATCGTTGGTGATACGCAGTATTTT; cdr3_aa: CASSEDSGIVGDTQYF
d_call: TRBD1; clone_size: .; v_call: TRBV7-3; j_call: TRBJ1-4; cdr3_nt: TGTGCCAGCAGCTACGGACAGGGAGAAAAACTGTTTTTT; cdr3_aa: CASSYGQGEKLFF
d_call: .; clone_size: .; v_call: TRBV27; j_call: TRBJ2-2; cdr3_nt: TGTGCCAGCAGTTTAGTTGACAGAGACACCGGGGAGCTGTTTTTT; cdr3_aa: CASSLVDRDTGELFF
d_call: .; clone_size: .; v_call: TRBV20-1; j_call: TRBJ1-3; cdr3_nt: TGCAGTGCTAGTATGGGGGCGAAGAACACCATATATTTT; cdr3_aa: CSASMGAKNTIYF
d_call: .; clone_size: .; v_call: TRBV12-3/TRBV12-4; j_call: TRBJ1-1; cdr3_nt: TGTGCCAGCAAAGACACGTACACTGAAGCTTTCTTT; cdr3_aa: CASKDTYTEAFF
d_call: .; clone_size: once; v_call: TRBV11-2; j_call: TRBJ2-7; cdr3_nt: TGTGCCAGCAGCTCCGGCCCTCGGGACGAGCAGTACTTC; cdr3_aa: CASSSGPRDEQYF
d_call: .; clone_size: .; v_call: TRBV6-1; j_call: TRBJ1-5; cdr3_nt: TGTGCCAGCAGTGATACAGGGATGAGGCCCCAGCATTTT; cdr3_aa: CASSDTGMRPQHF
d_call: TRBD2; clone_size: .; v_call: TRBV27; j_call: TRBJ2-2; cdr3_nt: TGTGCCAGCAGTTTACAGTCAGACCCTAGCGGAGGGAACACCGGGGAGCTGTTTTTT; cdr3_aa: CASSLQSDPSGGNTGELFF
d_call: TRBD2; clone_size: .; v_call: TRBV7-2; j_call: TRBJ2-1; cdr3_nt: TGTGCCAGCAGCTTAGAGTCTAGCGGGGTTTACAATGAGCAGTTCTTC; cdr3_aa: CASSLESSGVYNEQFF
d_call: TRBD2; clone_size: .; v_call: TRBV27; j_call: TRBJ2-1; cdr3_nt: TGTGCCAGCAGTTTGACGGGGCCCAGCGGGAGTGAGCAGTTCTTC; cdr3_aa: CASSLTGPSGSEQFF
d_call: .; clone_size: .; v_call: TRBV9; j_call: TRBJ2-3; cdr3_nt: TGTGCCAGCAGCGTCGGAAATGACAAACGTGATACGCAGTATTTT; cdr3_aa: CASSVGNDKRDTQYF
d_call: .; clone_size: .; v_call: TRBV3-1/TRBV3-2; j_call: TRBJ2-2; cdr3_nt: TGTGCCAGCAGCCAAGACAGGGTCGGCACCGGGGAGCTGTTTTTT; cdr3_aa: CASSQDRVGTGELFF
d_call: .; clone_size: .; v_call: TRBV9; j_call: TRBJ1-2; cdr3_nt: TGTGCCAGCAGCCCCCTCGGTCGGGGTGGCTACACCTTC; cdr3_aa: CASSPLGRGGYTF
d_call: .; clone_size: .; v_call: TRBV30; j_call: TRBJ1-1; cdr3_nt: TGTGCCTGGAAAATGGCCCTGATCGACAGAGAAGCTTTCTTT; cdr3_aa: CAWKMALIDREAFF
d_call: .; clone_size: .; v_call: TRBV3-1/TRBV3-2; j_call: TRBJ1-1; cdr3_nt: TGTGCCAGCAGCCAGCTTCCGAGGAACACTGAAGCTTTCTTT; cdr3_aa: CASSQLPRNTEAFF
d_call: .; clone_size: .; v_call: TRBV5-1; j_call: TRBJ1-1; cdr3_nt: TGCGCCAGCAGCTTGGCCTGGGGCGGGGGCACTGAAGCTTTCTTT; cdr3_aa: CASSLAWGGGTEAFF
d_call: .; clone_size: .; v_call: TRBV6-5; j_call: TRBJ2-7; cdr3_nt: TGTGCCAGCAGTTACTCGGGGGGGCAGGGTTACGAGCAGTACTTC; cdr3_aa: CASSYSGGQGYEQYF
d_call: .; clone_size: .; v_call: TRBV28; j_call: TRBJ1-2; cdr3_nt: TGTGCCAGCAGTTTATTTGCCAGGGACTATGGCTACACCTTC; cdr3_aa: CASSLFARDYGYTF
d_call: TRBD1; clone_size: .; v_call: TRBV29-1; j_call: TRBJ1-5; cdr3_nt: TGCAGCGTCGCGGACAGGTTCCAGCCCCAGCATTTT; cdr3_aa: CSVADRFQPQHF
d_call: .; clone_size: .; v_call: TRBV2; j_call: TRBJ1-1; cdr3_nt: TGTGCCAGCAGTGCCCAGGGGTACACTGAAGCTTTCTTT; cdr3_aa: CASSAQGYTEAFF
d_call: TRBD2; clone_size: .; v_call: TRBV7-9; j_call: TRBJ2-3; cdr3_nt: TGTGCCAGCAGATCACTAGCGGGTCGGGCCACAGATACGCAGTATTTT; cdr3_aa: CASRSLAGRATDTQYF
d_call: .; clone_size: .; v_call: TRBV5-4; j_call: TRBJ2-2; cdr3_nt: TGTGCCAGCAGCTCCTTCCCCGGGGAGCTGTTTTTT; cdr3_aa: CASSSFPGELFF
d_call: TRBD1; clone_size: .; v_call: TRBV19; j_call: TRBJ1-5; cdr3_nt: TGTGCCAGTAGAAGACAGGGTGATCAGCCCCAGCATTTT; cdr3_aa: CASRRQGDQPQHF
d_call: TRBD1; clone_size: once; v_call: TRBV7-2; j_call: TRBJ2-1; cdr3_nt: TGTGCCAGCAGCTTAGAAGGGGACAGGGTCTATGAGCAGTTCTTC; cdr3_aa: CASSLEGDRVYEQFF
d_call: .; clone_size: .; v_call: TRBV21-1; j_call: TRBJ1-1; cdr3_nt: TGTGCCAGCAGCAATCGCAGGGCAAGTGACACTGAAGCTTTCTTT; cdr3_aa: CASSNRRASDTEAFF
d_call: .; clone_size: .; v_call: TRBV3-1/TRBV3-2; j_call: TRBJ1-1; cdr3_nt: TGTGCCGCGAAGGGGCCGCGGTACACTGAAGCTTTCTTT; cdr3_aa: CAAKGPRYTEAFF
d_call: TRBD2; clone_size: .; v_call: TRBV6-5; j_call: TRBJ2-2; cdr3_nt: TGTGCCAGCAGTTACGCGGGAGCGGGGGAGCTGTTTTTT; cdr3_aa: CASSYAGAGELFF
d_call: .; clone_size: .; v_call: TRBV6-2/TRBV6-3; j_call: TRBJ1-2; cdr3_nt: TGTGCCAGCAGTTTACAGTTCTCGGCGGCGGGAGGCTACACCTTC; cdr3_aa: CASSLQFSAAGGYTF
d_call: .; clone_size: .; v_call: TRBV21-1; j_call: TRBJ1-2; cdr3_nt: TGTGCCAGCCGGTATCATGGCTACACCTTC; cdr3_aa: CASRYHGYTF
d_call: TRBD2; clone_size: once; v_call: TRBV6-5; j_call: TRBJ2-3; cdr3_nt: TGTGCCAGCAGTTACGGCGGGAGGGCCGGGGATACGCAGTATTTT; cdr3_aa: CASSYGGRAGDTQYF
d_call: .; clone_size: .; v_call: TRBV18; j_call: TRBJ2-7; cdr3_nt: TGTGCCAGCTCACCAGACAGAAGGGGTATGTACAACGAGCAGTACTTC; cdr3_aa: CASSPDRRGMYNEQYF
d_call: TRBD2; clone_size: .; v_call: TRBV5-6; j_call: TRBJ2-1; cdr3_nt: TGTGCCAGCAGCTTGGCAGGGGCTAGCGGGGTTCTCTTC; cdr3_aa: CASSLAGASGVLF
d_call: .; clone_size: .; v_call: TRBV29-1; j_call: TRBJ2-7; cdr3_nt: TGCAGCGTTGTAGCAGGGGGGCCCATCACGGGAGAGCAGTACTTC; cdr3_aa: CSVVAGGPITGEQYF